This T cell receptor (beta chain) was sequenced for a study of human CD8 memory T cell subsets. Study-wide points: High, similar diversity marked stem-like memory and precursor exhausted T cells but not effector memory cells. Chao1 estimates suggested higher diversity in stem-like memory T cells than in precursor exhausted T cells.

With exhausted-like traits, TPEX cells were early memory CD8+ T cells that were CCR7+ PD-1+ TIGIT+. Turning to this clonotype: Its antigen is still unknown.

UMI-labeled 5' RACE produced the TCR beta libraries. Each CDR3 protein gets one entry in TCRdb, which reprocessed the 5' RACE reads and gives no DNA. The sample's table shows about 8,800 distinct CDR3 sequences. This CDR3 has 14 amino acids. The germline gives CDR1 SGDLS, CDR2 YYNGEE. This chain joins TRBV9 and TRBJ2-3; TCRdb designates TRBD1, a call that cannot be tested without DNA. This TCR came from a human donor in good health. The sample was CD8+ T cells from PBMCs. CDR3 sequence reads: CASSAPSSTDTQYF.